Described below is a single TCR beta chain sequence and its context. Its matching antigen is unknown. The data were taken from a study of OX40 agonist ivuxolimab in advanced cancers. Background on the study: A mean age of roughly 62 years, range roughly 23 to 85, was recorded, and more than 80% were male. Findings and caveats of the study: Near-lowest levels of clonal expansion characterized partial responders at 0.1-3.0 mg/kg.

Looked up from germline, CDR1 is ENHRY and CDR2 is SYGVKD. V gave up 3 bases and J gave up 7 bases, with 15 bases separating them. The CDR3 consists of 14 residues. Profiling relied on immunoSEQ multiplex PCR, and the TCRdb table lists in-frame clones only, not all of them. The sample shows about 77,000 clones, roughly 87% of them seen only once. The clonotype originates from an adult with an advanced solid tumor such as melanoma, head and neck, liver or kidney cancer. This sample comprised CD4+ or CD8+ T cells sorted from blood, obtained in a trial of the OX40 agonist ivuxolimab. This chain connects TRBV10-3 to TRBJ1-2; D is undetermined. DNA for the CDR3: TGTGCCATCAGTGAACGGAGAGACGCGGCTGGCTACACCTTC. This codes for CAISERRDAAGYTF.